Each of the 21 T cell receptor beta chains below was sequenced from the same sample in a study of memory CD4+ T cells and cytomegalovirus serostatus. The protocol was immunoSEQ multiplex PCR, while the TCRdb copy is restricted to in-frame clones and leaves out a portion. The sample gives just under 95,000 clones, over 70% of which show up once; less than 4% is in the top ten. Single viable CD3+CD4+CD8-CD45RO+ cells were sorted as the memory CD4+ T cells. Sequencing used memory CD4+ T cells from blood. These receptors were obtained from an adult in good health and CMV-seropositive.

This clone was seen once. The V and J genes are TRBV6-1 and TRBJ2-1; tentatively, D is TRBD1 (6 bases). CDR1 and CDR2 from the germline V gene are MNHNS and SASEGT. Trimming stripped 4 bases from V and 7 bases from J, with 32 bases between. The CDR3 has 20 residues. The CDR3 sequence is CASSAGTKSIRAPKRNEQFF. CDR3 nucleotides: TGTGCCAGCAGTGCCGGGACAAAGAGTATTCGGGCACCGAAGCGGAATGAGCAGTTCTTC.

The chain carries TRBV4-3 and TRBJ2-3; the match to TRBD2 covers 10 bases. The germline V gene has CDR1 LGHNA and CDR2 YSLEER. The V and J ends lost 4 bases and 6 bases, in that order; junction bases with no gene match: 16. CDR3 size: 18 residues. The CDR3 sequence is CASSPSGTSVSLADTQYF. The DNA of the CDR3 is TGCGCCAGCAGCCCTTCCGGGACTAGCGTATCTCTGGCCGATACGCAGTATTTT.

The CDR3 DNA reads TGTGCCAGCAGTTATAAGATAGGTTGGGGCTACACCTTC. Translated, it gives CASSYKIGWGYTF. The rearrangement links TRBV6-5 to TRBJ1-2; no clear D gene. Germline V gene data show CDR1 as MNHEY and CDR2 as SVGAGI. The length of the CDR3 is 13 residues. The V end lost 3 bases, the J end lost 8 bases, and 13 bases lay between the germline ends.

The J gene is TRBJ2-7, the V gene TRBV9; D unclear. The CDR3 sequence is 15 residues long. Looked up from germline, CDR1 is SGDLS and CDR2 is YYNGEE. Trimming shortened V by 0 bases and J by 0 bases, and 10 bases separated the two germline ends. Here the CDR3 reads CASSVGIDVSYEQYF. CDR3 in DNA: TGTGCCAGCAGCGTAGGTATAGACGTCTCCTACGAGCAGTACTTC.

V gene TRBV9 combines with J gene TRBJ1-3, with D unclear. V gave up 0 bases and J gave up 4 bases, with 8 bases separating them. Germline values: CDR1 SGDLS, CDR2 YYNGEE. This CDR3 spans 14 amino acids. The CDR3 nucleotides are TGTGCCAGCAGCGTAGTGGGTCGAGGAAACACCATATATTTT. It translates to CASSVVGRGNTIYF.

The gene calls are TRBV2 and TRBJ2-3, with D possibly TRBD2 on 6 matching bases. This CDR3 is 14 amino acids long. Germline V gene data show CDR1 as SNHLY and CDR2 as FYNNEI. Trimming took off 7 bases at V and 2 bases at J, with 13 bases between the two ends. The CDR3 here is CASTWTISTDTQYF. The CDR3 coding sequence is TGTGCCAGCACTTGGACTATCTCCACAGATACGCAGTATTTT.

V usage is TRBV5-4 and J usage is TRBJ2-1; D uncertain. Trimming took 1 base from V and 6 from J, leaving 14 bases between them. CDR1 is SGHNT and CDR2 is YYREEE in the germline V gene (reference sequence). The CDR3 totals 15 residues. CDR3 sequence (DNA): TGTGCCAGCAGCTTGATGACCTACAACCTCAATGAGCAGTTCTTC. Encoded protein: CASSLMTYNLNEQFF.

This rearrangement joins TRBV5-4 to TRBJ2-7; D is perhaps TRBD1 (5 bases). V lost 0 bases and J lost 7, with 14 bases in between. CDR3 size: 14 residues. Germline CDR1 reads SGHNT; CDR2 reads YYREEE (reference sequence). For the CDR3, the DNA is TGTGCCAGCAGCTTGGATAAGGGAACAGGAGAGCAGTACTTC. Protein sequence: CASSLDKGTGEQYF. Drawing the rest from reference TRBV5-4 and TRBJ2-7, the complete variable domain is ETGVTQSPTHLIKTRGQQVTLRCSSQSGHNTVSWYQQALGQGPQFIFQYYREEENGRGNFPPRFSGLQFPNYSSELNVNALELDDSALYLCASSLDKGTGEQYFGPGTRLTVT.

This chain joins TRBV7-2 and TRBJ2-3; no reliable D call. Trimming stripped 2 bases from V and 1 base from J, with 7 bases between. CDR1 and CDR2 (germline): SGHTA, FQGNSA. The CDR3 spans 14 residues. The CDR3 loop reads CASSLWARTDTQYF. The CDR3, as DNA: TGTGCCAGCAGCTTATGGGCTCGCACAGATACGCAGTATTTT.

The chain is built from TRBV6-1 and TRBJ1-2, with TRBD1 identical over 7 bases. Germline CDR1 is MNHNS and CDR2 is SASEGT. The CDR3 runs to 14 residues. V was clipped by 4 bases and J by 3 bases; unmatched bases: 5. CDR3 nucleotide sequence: TGTGCCAGCAGTGCCCAGGGGGGGTACTATGGCTACACCTTC. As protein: CASSAQGGYYGYTF.

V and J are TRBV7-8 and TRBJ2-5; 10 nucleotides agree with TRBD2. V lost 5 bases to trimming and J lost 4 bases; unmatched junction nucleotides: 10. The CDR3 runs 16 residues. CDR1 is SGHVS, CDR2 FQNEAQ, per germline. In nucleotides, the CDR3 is TGTGCCAGCAGCCCGACCGGGCTAGCGGGAGTAGAGACCCAGTACTTC. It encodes CASSPTGLAGVETQYF.

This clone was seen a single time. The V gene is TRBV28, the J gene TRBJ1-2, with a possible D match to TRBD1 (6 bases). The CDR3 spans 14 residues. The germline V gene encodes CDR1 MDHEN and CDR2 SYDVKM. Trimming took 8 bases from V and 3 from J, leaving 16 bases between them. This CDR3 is CASLRGAEDYGYTF. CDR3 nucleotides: TGTGCCAGCCTAAGGGGGGCGGAGGACTATGGCTACACCTTC.

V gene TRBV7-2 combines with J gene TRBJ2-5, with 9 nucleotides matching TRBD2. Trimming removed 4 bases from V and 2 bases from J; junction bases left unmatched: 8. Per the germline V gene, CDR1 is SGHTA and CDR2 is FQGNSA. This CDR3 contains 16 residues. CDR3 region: CASSSNMAGGQETQYF. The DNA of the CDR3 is TGTGCCAGCAGCTCGAACATGGCGGGAGGGCAAGAGACCCAGTACTTC.

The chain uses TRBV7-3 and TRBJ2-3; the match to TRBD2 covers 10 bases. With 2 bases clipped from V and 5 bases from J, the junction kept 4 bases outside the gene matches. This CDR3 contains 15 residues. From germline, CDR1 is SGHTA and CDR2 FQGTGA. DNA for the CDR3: TGTGCCAGCAGCTTAGTAGCGGGAGGTATAGATACGCAGTATTTT. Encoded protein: CASSLVAGGIDTQYF.

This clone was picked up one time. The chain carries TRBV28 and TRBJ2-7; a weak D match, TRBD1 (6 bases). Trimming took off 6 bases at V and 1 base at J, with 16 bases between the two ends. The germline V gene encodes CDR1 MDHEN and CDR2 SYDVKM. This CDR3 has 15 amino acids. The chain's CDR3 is CASSLDRHASYEQYF. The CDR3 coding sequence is TGTGCCAGCAGCCTCGACAGGCACGCGTCCTACGAGCAGTACTTC.

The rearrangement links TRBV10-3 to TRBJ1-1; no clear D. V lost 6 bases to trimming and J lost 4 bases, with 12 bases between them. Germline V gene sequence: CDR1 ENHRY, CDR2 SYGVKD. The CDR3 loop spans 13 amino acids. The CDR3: CAISRDLGTEAFF. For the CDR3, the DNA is TGTGCCATCAGCCGCGATCTAGGCACTGAAGCTTTCTTT.

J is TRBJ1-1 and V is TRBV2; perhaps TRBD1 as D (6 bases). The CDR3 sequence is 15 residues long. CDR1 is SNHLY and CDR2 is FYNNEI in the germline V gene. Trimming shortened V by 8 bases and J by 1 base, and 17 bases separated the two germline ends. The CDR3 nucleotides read TGTGCCAGCCGCCTAGAACAGGGTTCGAACACTGAAGCTTTCTTT. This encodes CASRLEQGSNTEAFF. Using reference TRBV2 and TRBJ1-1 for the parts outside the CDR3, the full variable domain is EPEVTQTPSHQVTQMGQEVILRCVPISNHLYFYWYRQILGQKVEFLVSFYNNEISEKSEIFDDQFSVERPDGSNFTLKIRSTKLEDSAMYFCASRLEQGSNTEAFFGQGTRLTVV.

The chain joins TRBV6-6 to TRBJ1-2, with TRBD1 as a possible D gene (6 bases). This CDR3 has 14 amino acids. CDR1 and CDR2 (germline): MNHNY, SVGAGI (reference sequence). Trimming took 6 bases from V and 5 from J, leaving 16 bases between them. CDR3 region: CASSPGPTGYGYTF. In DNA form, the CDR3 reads TGTGCCAGCAGCCCGGGCCCGACAGGTTATGGCTACACCTTC.

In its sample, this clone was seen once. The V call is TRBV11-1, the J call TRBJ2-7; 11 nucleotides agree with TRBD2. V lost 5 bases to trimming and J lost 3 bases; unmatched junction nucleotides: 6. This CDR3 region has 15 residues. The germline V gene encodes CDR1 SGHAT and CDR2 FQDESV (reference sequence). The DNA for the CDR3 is TGTGCCAGCAGCCGCCGGACTAGCGGGTACTACGAGCAGTACTTC. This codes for CASSRRTSGYYEQYF.

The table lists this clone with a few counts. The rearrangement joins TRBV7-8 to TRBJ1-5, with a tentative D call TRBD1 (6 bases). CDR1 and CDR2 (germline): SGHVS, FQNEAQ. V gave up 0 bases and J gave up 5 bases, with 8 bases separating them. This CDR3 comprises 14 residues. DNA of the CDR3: TGTGCCAGCAGCTTAGCAAGGACAGATCAGCCCCAGCATTTT. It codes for CASSLARTDQPQHF.

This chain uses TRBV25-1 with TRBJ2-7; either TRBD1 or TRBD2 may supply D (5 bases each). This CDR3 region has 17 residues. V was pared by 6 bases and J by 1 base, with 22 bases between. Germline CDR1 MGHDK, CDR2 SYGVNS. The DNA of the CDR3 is TGTGCCAGCAGCAAGGGGATAGACGGGAAGTTGTCCTACGAGCAGTACTTC. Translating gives CASSKGIDGKLSYEQYF.